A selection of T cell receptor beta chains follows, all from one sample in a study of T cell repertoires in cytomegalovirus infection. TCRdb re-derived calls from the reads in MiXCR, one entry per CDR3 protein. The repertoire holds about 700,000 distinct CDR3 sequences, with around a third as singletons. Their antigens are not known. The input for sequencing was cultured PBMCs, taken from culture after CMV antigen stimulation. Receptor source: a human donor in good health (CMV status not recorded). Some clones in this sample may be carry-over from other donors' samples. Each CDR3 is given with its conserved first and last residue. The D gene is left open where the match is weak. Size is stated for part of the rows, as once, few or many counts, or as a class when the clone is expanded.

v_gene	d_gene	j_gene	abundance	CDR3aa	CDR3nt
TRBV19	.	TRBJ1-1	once	CASRISQNTEAFF	TGTGCCAGTAGGATAAGCCAGAACACTGAAGCTTTCTTT
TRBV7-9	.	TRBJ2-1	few	CASSPGGRTSSYNEQFF	TGTGCCAGCAGCCCTGGCGGGCGGACGAGCTCCTACAATGAGCAGTTCTTC
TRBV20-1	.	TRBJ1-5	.	CSARDQNQPQHF	TGCAGTGCTAGAGACCAGAATCAGCCCCAGCATTTT
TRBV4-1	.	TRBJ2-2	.	CASSPGRASTGELFF	TGCGCCAGCAGCCCAGGGCGGGCTTCCACCGGGGAGCTGTTTTTT
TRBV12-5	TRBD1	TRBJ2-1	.	CASGRTGFLSSYNEQFF	TGTGCTAGTGGACGGACAGGTTTTCTGAGCTCCTACAATGAGCAGTTCTTC
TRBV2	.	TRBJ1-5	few	CASSDVTVNQPQHF	TGTGCCAGCAGTGATGTCACCGTCAATCAGCCCCAGCATTTT
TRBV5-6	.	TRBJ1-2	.	CASSPPVRGSFYGYTF	TGTGCCAGCAGCCCCCCGGTCAGGGGAAGTTTCTATGGCTACACCTTC
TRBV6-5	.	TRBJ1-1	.	CASSETVDTEAFF	TGTGCCAGCAGTGAAACGGTGGACACTGAAGCTTTCTTT
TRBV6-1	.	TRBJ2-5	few	CASRLGVEETQYF	TGTGCCAGCAGACTCGGGGTAGAAGAGACCCAGTACTTC
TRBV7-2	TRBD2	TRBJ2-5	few	CASSSELAGGQETQYF	TGTGCCAGCAGCTCAGAACTAGCGGGGGGTCAAGAGACCCAGTACTTC
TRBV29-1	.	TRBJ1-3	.	CSAGRGPPGNTIYF	TGCAGCGCCGGGCGGGGCCCTCCTGGAAACACCATATATTTT
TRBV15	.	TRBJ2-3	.	CATSRGLSVTDTQYF	TGTGCCACCAGCAGAGGACTGTCGGTAACAGATACGCAGTATTTT
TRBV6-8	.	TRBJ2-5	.	CASSALRGGETQYF	TGTGCCAGCAGTGCCCTCAGGGGAGGGGAGACCCAGTACTTC
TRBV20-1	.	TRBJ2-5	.	CSALWQGQETQYF	TGCAGTGCTCTCTGGCAAGGACAAGAGACCCAGTACTTC
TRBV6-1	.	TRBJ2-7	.	CASSEVLASYEQYF	TGTGCCAGCAGTGAAGTACTGGCTTCCTACGAGCAGTACTTC
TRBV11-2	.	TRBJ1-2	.	CASSPTSTGYTF	TGTGCCAGCAGCCCAACTTCCACTGGCTACACCTTC
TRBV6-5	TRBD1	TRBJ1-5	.	CASSAQGIQPQHF	TGTGCCAGCAGTGCACAGGGGATCCAGCCCCAGCATTTT
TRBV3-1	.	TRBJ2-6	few	CASSLEGAASGANVLTF	TGTGCCAGCAGCCTCGAAGGGGCTGCCTCTGGGGCCAACGTCCTGACTTTC
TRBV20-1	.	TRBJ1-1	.	CSARGSGGVGTEAFF	TGCAGTGCTAGAGGGTCGGGGGGCGTCGGCACTGAAGCTTTCTTT
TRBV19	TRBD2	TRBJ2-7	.	CASSTWGGTGEQYF	TGTGCCAGTAGTACCTGGGGGGGTACGGGAGAGCAGTACTTC
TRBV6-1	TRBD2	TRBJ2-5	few	CASRTSYSETQYF	TGTGCCAGCAGGACTAGCTACTCAGAGACCCAGTACTTC
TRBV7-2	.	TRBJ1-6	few	CASSLRGALDSPLHF	TGTGCCAGCAGCTTGCGGGGGGCGTTGGATTCACCCCTCCACTTT
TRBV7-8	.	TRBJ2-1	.	CASSPSYDEQFF	TGTGCCAGCAGCCCCTCCTACGATGAGCAGTTCTTC
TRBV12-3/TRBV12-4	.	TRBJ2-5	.	CASNLSGETQYF	TGTGCCAGCAATTTATCTGGGGAGACCCAGTACTTC
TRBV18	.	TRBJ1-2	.	CASSPPEGNYGYTF	TGTGCCAGCTCACCACCGGAGGGGAACTATGGCTACACCTTC
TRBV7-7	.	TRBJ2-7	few	CARAALDVSGEQYF	TGTGCCAGAGCCGCCTTGGACGTCTCGGGGGAGCAGTACTTC
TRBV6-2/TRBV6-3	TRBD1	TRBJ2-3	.	CASSSRTGETDTQYF	TGTGCCAGCAGCTCTCGGACAGGGGAGACAGATACGCAGTATTTT
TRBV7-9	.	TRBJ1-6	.	CASRSFSGVQRLDSPLHF	TGTGCCAGCAGATCTTTCTCCGGGGTCCAACGTTTGGATTCACCCCTCCACTTT
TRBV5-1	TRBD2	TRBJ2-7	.	CASTGWAGAPGEQYF	TGCGCCAGCACCGGATGGGCGGGAGCCCCGGGGGAGCAGTACTTC
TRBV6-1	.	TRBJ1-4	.	CASSDRQLSPFF	TGTGCCAGCAGTGATAGGCAGCTAAGTCCGTTTTTT
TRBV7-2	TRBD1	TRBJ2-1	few	CASRPPGQGMRAGNEQFF	TGTGCCAGCAGACCGCCGGGACAGGGGATGAGGGCGGGCAATGAGCAGTTCTTC
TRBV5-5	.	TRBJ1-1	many	CASSLDFRNTEAFF	TGTGCCAGCAGCTTGGACTTCCGGAACACTGAAGCTTTCTTT
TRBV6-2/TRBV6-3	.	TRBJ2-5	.	CASSYADLETQYF	TGTGCCAGCAGTTATGCGGATTTGGAGACCCAGTACTTC